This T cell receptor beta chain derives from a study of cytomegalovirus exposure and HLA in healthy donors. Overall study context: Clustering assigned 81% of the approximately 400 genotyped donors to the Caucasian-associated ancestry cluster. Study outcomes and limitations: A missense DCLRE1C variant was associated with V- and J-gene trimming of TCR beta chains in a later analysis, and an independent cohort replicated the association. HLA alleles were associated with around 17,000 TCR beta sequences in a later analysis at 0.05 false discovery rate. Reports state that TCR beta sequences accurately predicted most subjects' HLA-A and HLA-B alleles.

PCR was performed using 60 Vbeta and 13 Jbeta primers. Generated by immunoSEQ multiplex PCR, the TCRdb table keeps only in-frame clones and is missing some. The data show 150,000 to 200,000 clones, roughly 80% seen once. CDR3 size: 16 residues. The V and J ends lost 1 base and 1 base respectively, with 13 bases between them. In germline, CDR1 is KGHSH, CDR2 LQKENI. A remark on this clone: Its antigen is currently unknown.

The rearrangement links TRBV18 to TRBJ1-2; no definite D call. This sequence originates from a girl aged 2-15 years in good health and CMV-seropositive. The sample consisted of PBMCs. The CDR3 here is CASSPQQGPGNYGYTF. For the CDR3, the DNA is TGTGCCAGCTCACCACAGCAAGGCCCGGGTAACTATGGCTACACCTTC.